These 32 T cell receptor beta chains came from one sample sequenced in a study of blood T cell repertoires in COVID-19. The repertoire was sequenced with immunoSEQ multiplex PCR; TCRdb's copy has only in-frame clones and lacks some. The sample has 200,000 to 250,000 clones; under 90% are singletons. The sequenced material came from PBMCs or T cells enriched from blood (not recorded which). These receptors came from a man aged 55-75 years who had recovered from COVID-19.

A few counts support this clone. This chain joins TRBV2 and TRBJ1-5, with D unclear. Germline CDR1 SNHLY, CDR2 FYNNEI. Trimming shortened V by 8 bases and J by 0 bases, and 11 bases separated the two germline ends. CDR3 length: 14 residues. The CDR3 nucleotides read TGTGCCAGCTCGGGAGACTATAGCAATCAGCCCCAGCATTTT. Its translation is CASSGDYSNQPQHF.

The chain is built from TRBV11-3 and TRBJ2-7; 8 bases match TRBD1. The germline gives CDR1 SGHNT, CDR2 YENEEA. V shed 5 bases and J 6 bases; nucleotides not matched to a gene: 6. The CDR3 consists of 13 residues. The CDR3 DNA reads as TGTGCCAGCAGCATAGGACAGGGAGGCGAGCAGTACTTC. This gives the protein CASSIGQGGEQYF.

The chain combines TRBV14 with TRBJ1-6; D is unresolved. CDR1 SGHDN and CDR2 FVKESK come from the germline V gene. The CDR3 runs to 14 residues. Trimming stripped 5 bases from V and 7 bases from J, with 12 bases between. The CDR3 DNA sequence: TGTGCCAGCAGCTATCACGTCCAGAATTCACCCCTCCACTTT. Its protein is CASSYHVQNSPLHF.

This chain connects TRBV6-5 to TRBJ1-2; D unclear. From germline, CDR1 is MNHEY and CDR2 SVGAGI. The CDR3 consists of 13 residues. Trimming removed 6 bases at V and 0 bases at J, with 8 bases between. CDR3 sequence (DNA): TGTGCCAGCAGCGCTTTAGCTAACTATGGCTACACCTTC. Translating gives CASSALANYGYTF.

The chain couples TRBV6-5 to TRBJ1-2; a possible D gene is TRBD1 (5 bases). The CDR3 is 12 residues long. V lost 5 bases and J 8 bases, leaving 12 bases between the germline ends. The germline V gene encodes CDR1 MNHEY and CDR2 SVGAGI. CDR3 sequence (DNA): TGTGCCAGCAGTCCTCCTGGGGGGGGCTACACCTTC. Amino acids: CASSPPGGGYTF.

The CDR3 is CAWSVGLAGVEQFF. The CDR3 DNA follows: TGTGCCTGGAGTGTAGGGCTAGCGGGGGTTGAGCAGTTCTTC. The chain has TRBV30 and TRBJ2-1, with TRBD2 identical over 10 bases. The J segment lost 9 bases and the V segment lost 0 bases, leaving 5 bases of the junction unmatched. The CDR3 covers 14 residues. Germline V CDR1 and CDR2: GTSNPN, SVGIG (reference sequence). Using reference TRBV30 and TRBJ2-1 for the parts outside the CDR3, the full variable domain is SQTIHQWPATLVQPVGSPLSLECTVEGTSNPNLYWYRQAAGRGLQLLFYSVGIGQISSEVPQNLSASRPQDRQFILSSKKLLLSDSGFYLCAWSVGLAGVEQFFGPGTRLTVL.

This chain joins TRBV15 and TRBJ1-1; the D is unclear. V was cut by 10 bases and J by 0 bases, with 12 bases left in between. Germline loops: CDR1 LNHNV, CDR2 YYDKDF (reference sequence). The CDR3 is 13 residues long. The CDR3 region has the DNA TGTGCCAGAAGGAGGAACATGAACACTGAAGCTTTCTTT. It is translated as CARRRNMNTEAFF.

The rearrangement joins TRBV24-1 to TRBJ2-5; perhaps TRBD2 as D (5 bases). Germline CDR1 KGHDR, CDR2 SFDVKD. This CDR3 has 12 residues. Trimming removed 6 bases at V and 5 bases at J, with 9 bases between. The CDR3 loop reads CATSSRGETQYF. In nucleotides, the CDR3 is TGTGCCACCAGTTCACGCGGGGAGACCCAGTACTTC.

V is TRBV3-1 (or the pseudogene TRBV3-2) and J is TRBJ1-1, with D possibly being TRBD1 (5 bases). The germline V and J ends were trimmed by 4 bases and 2 bases, with 11 bases remaining between them. The germline V gene encodes CDR1 LGHDT and CDR2 YNNKEL (reference sequence). The CDR3 length is 14 residues. The CDR3: CASSLIDRNTEAFF. DNA of the CDR3: TGTGCCAGCAGCCTAATCGACAGAAACACTGAAGCTTTCTTT.

The V call is TRBV7-2, the J call TRBJ2-5; 12 nucleotides agree with TRBD2. CDR1 SGHTA and CDR2 FQGNSA come from the germline V gene. The CDR3 sequence is 15 residues long. V trimming: 5 bases; J trimming: 4 bases; junction bases outside the gene matches: 5. The DNA of the CDR3 is TGTGCCAGCAGCACATCTAGCGGGGGGGGAGAGACCCAGTACTTC. Protein product: CASSTSSGGGETQYF. The whole variable domain, filled in from reference TRBV7-2 and TRBJ2-5, reads GAGVSQSPSNKVTEKGKDVELRCDPISGHTALYWYRQSLGQGLEFLIYFQGNSAPDKSGLPSDRFSAERTGGSVSTLTIQRTQQEDSAVYLCASSTSSGGGETQYFGPGTRLLVL.

V gene TRBV7-2 combines with J gene TRBJ2-5; a weak D match, TRBD1 (6 bases). The length of the CDR3 is 15 residues. The V gene lost 1 base and the J gene lost 5 bases, with 14 bases spanning the gap. Looked up from germline, CDR1 is SGHTA and CDR2 is FQGNSA. Here the CDR3 reads CASSLVQGLGETQYF. CDR3 DNA: TGTGCCAGCAGCTTAGTTCAGGGGTTGGGGGAGACCCAGTACTTC. Using reference TRBV7-2 and TRBJ2-5 for the parts outside the CDR3, the full variable domain is GAGVSQSPSNKVTEKGKDVELRCDPISGHTALYWYRQSLGQGLEFLIYFQGNSAPDKSGLPSDRFSAERTGGSVSTLTIQRTQQEDSAVYLCASSLVQGLGETQYFGPGTRLLVL.

In its sample, this clone was seen a few times. The chain carries TRBV12-3 or TRBV12-4 and TRBJ2-7; D is undetermined. Deletions cut 2 bases from V and 2 bases from J, with 7 bases between. The CDR3 runs to 13 residues. The CDR3 bases are TGTGCCAGCAGTTTAATCTCTACCTACGAGCAGTACTTC. Protein sequence: CASSLISTYEQYF.

Only one count was recorded for this clone. The V and J genes are TRBV6-5 and TRBJ1-6; D is ambiguous. Germline-derived CDR1 and CDR2 are MNHEY and SVGAGI. The V gene lost 8 bases and the J gene lost 0 bases, with 5 bases spanning the gap. The CDR3 loop spans 13 amino acids. In DNA form, the CDR3 reads TGTGCCAGCCCTAGCTCCTATAATTCACCCCTCCACTTT. Its protein product is CASPSSYNSPLHF.

The chain's CDR3 is CASTQYSRVGGTEAFF. The CDR3 DNA reads TGTGCCAGTACCCAATACTCGAGGGTTGGTGGCACTGAAGCTTTCTTT. This sequence joins TRBV19 and TRBJ1-1, with D unresolved. Germline CDR1 is LNHDA and CDR2 is SQIVND (reference sequence). Between the trimmed V and J ends, which lost 7 bases and 4 bases, there was a span of 22 bases. The CDR3 is 16 residues long.

The CDR3 nucleotides read TGTGCCAGCAGTCGATGGGGGCGAGGTCGCAATCAGCCCCAGCATTTT. Translated, it gives CASSRWGRGRNQPQHF. The chain couples TRBV6-6 to TRBJ1-5; TRBD1 is a possible D gene (6 bases). The CDR3 sequence is 16 residues long. V lost 5 bases and J lost 2, with 16 bases in between. CDR1 and CDR2 from the germline V gene are MNHNY and SVGAGI (reference sequence).

This chain connects TRBV7-9 to TRBJ1-2; no clear D gene. V was pared by 1 base and J by 4 bases, with 13 bases between. This CDR3 has 15 residues. The germline V gene has CDR1 SEHNR and CDR2 FQNEAQ (reference sequence). Written as DNA, the CDR3 is TGTGCCAGCAGCTTAGAACCCAGCGTCGGCTATGGCTACACCTTC. As protein: CASSLEPSVGYGYTF.

The chain combines TRBV6-5 with TRBJ2-7, with 8 bases fitting TRBD1. The germline V gene has CDR1 MNHEY and CDR2 SVGAGI. The CDR3 covers 13 residues. The ends lost 6 bases at V and 3 bases at J; junction bases unmatched: 4. The CDR3 is CASRVDRDYEQYF. CDR3 DNA: TGTGCCAGCAGAGTGGACAGGGACTACGAGCAGTACTTC.

The rearrangement links TRBV10-1 to TRBJ1-6; 7 nucleotides agree with TRBD1. The CDR3 length is 24 residues. Trimming removed 6 bases from V and 0 bases from J; junction bases left unmatched: 29. Germline lookup yields CDR1 WNHNN and CDR2 SYGVQD (reference sequence). This CDR3 is CASRKRTPLLNPGQASSYNSPLHF. The CDR3 DNA sequence: TGCGCCAGCAGGAAGAGGACCCCATTATTGAATCCTGGACAGGCAAGCTCCTATAATTCACCCCTCCACTTT.

The V call is TRBV15, the J call TRBJ2-1; D ambiguous. CDR1 and CDR2 from the germline V gene are LNHNV and YYDKDF (reference sequence). Trimming took 0 bases from V and 9 from J, leaving 12 bases between them. The CDR3 is made up of 14 amino acids. The CDR3 is CATSRDMLAGEQFF. In DNA form, the CDR3 reads TGTGCCACCAGCAGAGATATGTTAGCCGGTGAGCAGTTCTTC.

This clone was seen a handful of times. This chain joins TRBV5-1 and TRBJ1-2; TRBD1 matches at 7 bases. The V segment lost 1 base and the J segment 3 bases; nucleotides outside the gene matches: 3. Germline V lookup: CDR1 SGHRS, CDR2 YFSETQ. The CDR3 is 14 amino acids. CDR3 region: CASSLSGGYYGYTF. DNA for the CDR3: TGCGCCAGCAGCTTGTCAGGGGGGTACTATGGCTACACCTTC. Filled out from reference TRBV5-1 and TRBJ1-2, the complete variable domain reads KAGVTQTPRYLIKTRGQQVTLSCSPISGHRSVSWYQQTPGQGLQFLFEYFSETQRNKGNFPGRFSGRQFSNSRSEMNVSTLELGDSALYLCASSLSGGYYGYTFGSGTRLTVV.

The V gene is TRBV3-1 (or the pseudogene TRBV3-2), the J gene TRBJ2-7, with D unclear. This CDR3 region has 14 residues. Trimming took 0 bases from V and 2 from J, leaving 8 bases between them. The V gene's germline CDR1 is LGHDT and CDR2 YNNKEL (reference sequence). The CDR3: CASSQDSVAYEQYF. CDR3 bases: TGTGCCAGCAGCCAAGATTCAGTGGCCTACGAGCAGTACTTC.

The rearrangement links TRBV2 to TRBJ2-3; perhaps TRBD2 as D (6 bases). CDR1 and CDR2 from the germline V gene are SNHLY and FYNNEI. This CDR3 comprises 15 residues. V dropped 1 base and J dropped 5 bases, with 13 bases sitting between them. The chain's CDR3 is CASSEDRRGIDTQYF. The CDR3 DNA reads as TGTGCCAGCAGTGAAGATAGGAGGGGAATAGATACGCAGTATTTT.

This sequence joins TRBV25-1 and TRBJ2-2; TRBD1 matches 9 bases. V was clipped by 6 bases and J by 6 bases; unmatched bases: 5. Per the germline V gene, CDR1 is MGHDK and CDR2 is SYGVNS. The CDR3 totals 14 residues. The CDR3 spells CASSLQGAAGELFF. CDR3 DNA: TGTGCCAGCAGCCTACAGGGGGCCGCCGGGGAGCTGTTTTTT.

The chain is built from TRBV29-1 and TRBJ1-1; 7 bases agree with TRBD1. The V gene's germline CDR1 is SQVTM and CDR2 ANQGSEA. With 7 bases clipped from V and 0 bases from J, the junction kept 5 bases outside the gene matches. This CDR3 spans 13 amino acids. The CDR3 protein is CSARGSLNTEAFF. The CDR3 DNA follows: TGCAGCGCCAGGGGGTCTTTGAACACTGAAGCTTTCTTT.

The chain has TRBV7-9 and TRBJ2-7, with TRBD1 matching 7 bases. The CDR3 is made up of 14 amino acids. With V trimmed by 4 bases and J by 3 bases, 6 bases remained unmatched. Germline lookup yields CDR1 SEHNR and CDR2 FQNEAQ (reference sequence). The CDR3 sequence: CASSSDREGYEQYF. For the CDR3, the DNA is TGTGCCAGCAGCTCCGACAGGGAAGGCTACGAGCAGTACTTC.

The chain links TRBV24-1 to TRBJ2-5; TRBD1 agrees at 9 bases. V dropped 3 bases and J dropped 7; count of bases not matched to a gene: 8. CDR1 KGHDR and CDR2 SFDVKD come from the germline V gene. The CDR3 spans 15 residues. The CDR3 sequence is CATSDPGQGHRTQYF. As DNA, the CDR3 is TGTGCCACCAGTGATCCGGGACAGGGCCATAGGACCCAGTACTTC.

The V and J genes are TRBV4-3 and TRBJ1-2; D remains unclear. The germline V gene has CDR1 LGHNA and CDR2 YSLEER. The CDR3 length is 13 residues. Between the trimmed V and J ends, which lost 0 bases and 8 bases, there was a span of 10 bases. CDR3 loop: CASSQENTQGYTF. Written as DNA, the CDR3 is TGCGCCAGCAGCCAAGAAAACACACAGGGCTACACCTTC.

The chain recombines TRBV6-2 or TRBV6-3 with TRBJ2-2, with a weak D call TRBD1 (6 bases). Deletions cut 1 base from V and 0 bases from J, with 12 bases between. Germline V gene sequence: CDR1 MNHEY, CDR2 SVGEGT. This CDR3 is built from 17 residues. The CDR3 here is CASSYFYRDANTGELFF. The CDR3 coding sequence is TGTGCCAGCAGTTACTTTTACAGGGACGCGAACACCGGGGAGCTGTTTTTT.

The V call is TRBV18, the J call TRBJ2-2; 9 nucleotides align to TRBD1. Germline V gene data show CDR1 as KGHSH and CDR2 as LQKENI. Trimming at V came to 2 bases and at J to 4 bases, leaving 8 bases not matched to a gene. This CDR3 region has 17 residues. CDR3 protein: CASSPSRTGVSTGELFF. CDR3 nucleotide sequence: TGTGCCAGCTCACCAAGTCGGACAGGGGTTAGCACCGGGGAGCTGTTTTTT.

The V and J genes are TRBV9 and TRBJ1-2, with D possibly TRBD1 on 5 matching bases. The V end was cut by 4 bases, the J end by 4 bases, with 17 bases between. The CDR3 is 15 amino acids. Germline V gene lookup returns CDR1 SGDLS and CDR2 YYNGEE. The CDR3 region has the DNA TGTGCCAGCAGCCCGGAGCCGACAGCATCCTATGGCTACACCTTC. This gives the protein CASSPEPTASYGYTF.

This clone was observed once. V and J are TRBV6-5 and TRBJ1-2; 7 nucleotides match TRBD1. Germline V gives CDR1 MNHEY, CDR2 SVGAGI. The trim removed 10 bases at V and 8 bases at J, leaving 13 bases unmatched. This CDR3 has 13 amino acids. This CDR3 is CATLPPGGQGYTF. The CDR3, as DNA: TGTGCCACCCTACCCCCAGGGGGTCAAGGCTACACCTTC.

The chain recombines TRBV10-3 with TRBJ1-5; no definite D call. CDR3 size: 13 residues. Per the germline V gene, CDR1 is ENHRY and CDR2 is SYGVKD. The V end was cut by 5 bases, the J end by 2 bases, with 7 bases between. CDR3 sequence reads: CAISPSGNQPQHF. Written as DNA, the CDR3 is TGTGCCATCAGTCCCTCTGGCAATCAGCCCCAGCATTTT.